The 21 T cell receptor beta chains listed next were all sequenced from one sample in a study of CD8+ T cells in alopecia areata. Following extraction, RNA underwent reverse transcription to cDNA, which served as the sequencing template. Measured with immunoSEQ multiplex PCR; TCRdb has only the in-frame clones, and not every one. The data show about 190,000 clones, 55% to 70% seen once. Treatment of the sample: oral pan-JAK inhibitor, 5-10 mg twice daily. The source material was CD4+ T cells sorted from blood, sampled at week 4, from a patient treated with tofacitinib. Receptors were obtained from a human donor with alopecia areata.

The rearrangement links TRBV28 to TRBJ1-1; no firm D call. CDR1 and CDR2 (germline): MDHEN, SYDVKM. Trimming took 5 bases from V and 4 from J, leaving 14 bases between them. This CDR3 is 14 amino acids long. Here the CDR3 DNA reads TGTGCCAGCAGTATCTCGGGATCCATCACTGAAGCTTTCTTT. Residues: CASSISGSITEAFF.

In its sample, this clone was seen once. Written as DNA, the CDR3 is TGTGCCAGCAGCCCAGTCGGTGCAGCGGGGAGGGAGACCCAGTACTTC. It is translated as CASSPVGAAGRETQYF. This sequence joins TRBV5-4 and TRBJ2-5; 7 bases match TRBD2. In germline, CDR1 is SGHNT, CDR2 YYREEE (reference sequence). With V trimmed by 4 bases and J by 5 bases, 14 bases remained unmatched. This CDR3 spans 16 amino acids.

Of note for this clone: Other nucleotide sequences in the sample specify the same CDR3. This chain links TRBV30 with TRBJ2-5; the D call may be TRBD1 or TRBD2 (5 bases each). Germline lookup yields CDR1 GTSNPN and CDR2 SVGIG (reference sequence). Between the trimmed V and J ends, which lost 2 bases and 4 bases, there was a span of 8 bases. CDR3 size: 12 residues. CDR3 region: CAWSPGLETQYF. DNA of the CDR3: TGTGCCTGGAGTCCGGGGCTAGAGACCCAGTACTTC.

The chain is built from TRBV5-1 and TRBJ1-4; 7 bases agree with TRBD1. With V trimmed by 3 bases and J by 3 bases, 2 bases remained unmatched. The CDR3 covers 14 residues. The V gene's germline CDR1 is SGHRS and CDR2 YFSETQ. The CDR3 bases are TGCGCCAGCAGCTCGGGACAGCCTAATGAAAAACTGTTTTTT. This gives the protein CASSSGQPNEKLFF.

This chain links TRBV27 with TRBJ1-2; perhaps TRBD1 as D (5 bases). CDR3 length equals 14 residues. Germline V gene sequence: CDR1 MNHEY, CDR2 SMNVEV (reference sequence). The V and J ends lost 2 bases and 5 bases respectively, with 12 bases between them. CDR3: CASSLMREGYGYTF. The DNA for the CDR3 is TGTGCCAGCAGTTTAATGAGGGAGGGGTATGGCTACACCTTC.

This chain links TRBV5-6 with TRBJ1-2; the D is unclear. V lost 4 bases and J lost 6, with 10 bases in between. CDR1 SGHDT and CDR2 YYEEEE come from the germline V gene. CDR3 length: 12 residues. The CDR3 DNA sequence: TGTGCCAGCAGCGTCGGGATAAATGGCTACACCTTC. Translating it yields CASSVGINGYTF.

The CDR3 is CASSRTGEQSEAFF. CDR3 sequence (DNA): TGTGCCAGCTCTAGGACAGGGGAACAAAGCGAAGCTTTCTTT. This chain links TRBV2 with TRBJ1-1; 9 bases agree with TRBD1. This CDR3 spans 14 amino acids. The trim removed 8 bases at V and 8 bases at J, leaving 12 bases unmatched. CDR1 SNHLY and CDR2 FYNNEI come from the germline V gene. Combining the CDR3 with reference TRBV2 and TRBJ1-1 gives the whole variable domain EPEVTQTPSHQVTQMGQEVILRCVPISNHLYFYWYRQILGQKVEFLVSFYNNEISEKSEIFDDQFSVERPDGSNFTLKIRSTKLEDSAMYFCASSRTGEQSEAFFGQGTRLTVV.

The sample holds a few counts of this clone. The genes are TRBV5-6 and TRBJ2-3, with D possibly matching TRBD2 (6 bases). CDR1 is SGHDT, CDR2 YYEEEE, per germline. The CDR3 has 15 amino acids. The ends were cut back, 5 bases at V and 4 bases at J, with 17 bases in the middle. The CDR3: CASSPAGKRADTQYF. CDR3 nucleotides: TGTGCCAGCAGTCCCGCGGGGAAACGGGCAGATACGCAGTATTTT.

The CDR3 nucleotides read TGTGCCAGCAGCTTCGAAGGACGGCCCCTCCACTTT. Amino acids: CASSFEGRPLHF. This chain uses TRBV7-2 with TRBJ1-6; unclear D gene. The ends were cut back, 3 bases at V and 13 bases at J, with 10 bases in the middle. The CDR3 runs to 12 residues. Germline V gene sequence: CDR1 SGHTA, CDR2 FQGNSA.

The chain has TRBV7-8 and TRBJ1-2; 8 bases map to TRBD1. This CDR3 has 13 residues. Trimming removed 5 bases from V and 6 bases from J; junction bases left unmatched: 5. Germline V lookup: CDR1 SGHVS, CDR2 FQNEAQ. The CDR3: CASSPRTGNGYTF. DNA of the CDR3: TGTGCCAGCAGCCCCAGGACAGGGAATGGCTACACCTTC.

CDR3 loop: CASSPPGLAGAETQYF. The CDR3 nucleotides read TGTGCCAGCAGTCCACCCGGACTAGCGGGGGCGGAGACCCAGTACTTC. This rearrangement joins TRBV28 to TRBJ2-5, with 13 bases aligning to TRBD2. The CDR3 sequence is 16 residues long. Unmatched junction bases numbered 8, after V lost 5 bases and J lost 5 bases. The germline gives CDR1 MDHEN, CDR2 SYDVKM. Complete variable domain (other parts from reference TRBV28 and TRBJ2-5): DVKVTQSSRYLVKRTGEKVFLECVQDMDHENMFWYRQDPGLGLRLIYFSYDVKMKEKGDIPEGYSVSREKKERFSLILESASTNQTSMYLCASSPPGLAGAETQYFGPGTRLLVL.

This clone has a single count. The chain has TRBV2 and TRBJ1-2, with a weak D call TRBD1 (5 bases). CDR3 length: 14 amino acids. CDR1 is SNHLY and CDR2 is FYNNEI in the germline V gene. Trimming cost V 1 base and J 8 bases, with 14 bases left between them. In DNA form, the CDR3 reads TGTGCCAGCAGTGAAGTGGGACCGGAGTGGGGCTACACCTTC. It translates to CASSEVGPEWGYTF.

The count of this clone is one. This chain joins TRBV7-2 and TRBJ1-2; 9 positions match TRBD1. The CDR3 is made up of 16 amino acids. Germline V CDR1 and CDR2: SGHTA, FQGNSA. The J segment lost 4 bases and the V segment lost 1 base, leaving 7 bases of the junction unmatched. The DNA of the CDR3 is TGTGCCAGCAGCTTAGGGACAGGGGACCAAATCTATGGCTACACCTTC. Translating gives CASSLGTGDQIYGYTF. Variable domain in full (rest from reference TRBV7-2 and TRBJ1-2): GAGVSQSPSNKVTEKGKDVELRCDPISGHTALYWYRQSLGQGLEFLIYFQGNSAPDKSGLPSDRFSAERTGGSVSTLTIQRTQQEDSAVYLCASSLGTGDQIYGYTFGSGTRLTVV.

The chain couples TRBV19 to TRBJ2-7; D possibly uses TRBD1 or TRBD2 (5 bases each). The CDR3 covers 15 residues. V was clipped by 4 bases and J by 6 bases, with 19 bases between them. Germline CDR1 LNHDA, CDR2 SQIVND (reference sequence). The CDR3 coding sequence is TGTGCCAGTAGTAAAAGGGACGGTGCGCCGGGCGAGCAGTACTTC. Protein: CASSKRDGAPGEQYF. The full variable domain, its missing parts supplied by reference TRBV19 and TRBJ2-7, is DGGITQSPKYLFRKEGQNVTLSCEQNLNHDAMYWYRQDPGQGLRLIYYSQIVNDFQKGDIAEGYSVSREKKESFPLTVTSAQKNPTAFYLCASSKRDGAPGEQYFGPGTRLTVT.

CDR3 in DNA: TGTGCCAGCAGCTTAGGAGACCGAAGCGGGGAGCTGTTTTTT. Its translation: CASSLGDRSGELFF. The rearrangement links TRBV11-2 to TRBJ2-2; D is unclear. Between the trimmed V and J ends, which lost 1 base and 7 bases, there was a span of 10 bases. The CDR3 is 14 residues long. Germline V gene data show CDR1 as SGHAT and CDR2 as FQNNGV.

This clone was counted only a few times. This CDR3 is CASSLWGARNTGELFF. DNA of the CDR3: TGTGCCAGCAGTTTGTGGGGGGCCCGGAACACCGGGGAGCTGTTTTTT. The rearrangement joins TRBV6-5 to TRBJ2-2; TRBD1 or TRBD2 may be the D gene (6 bases each). Looked up from germline, CDR1 is MNHEY and CDR2 is SVGAGI. CDR3 length equals 16 residues. Trimming took 4 bases from V and 1 from J, leaving 13 bases between them.

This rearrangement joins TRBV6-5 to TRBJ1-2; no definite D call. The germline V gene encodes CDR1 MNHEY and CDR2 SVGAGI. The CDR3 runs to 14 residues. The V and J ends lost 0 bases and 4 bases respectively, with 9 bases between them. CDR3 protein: CASSYSSQIYGYTF. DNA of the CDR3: TGTGCCAGCAGTTACTCGTCCCAGATCTATGGCTACACCTTC.

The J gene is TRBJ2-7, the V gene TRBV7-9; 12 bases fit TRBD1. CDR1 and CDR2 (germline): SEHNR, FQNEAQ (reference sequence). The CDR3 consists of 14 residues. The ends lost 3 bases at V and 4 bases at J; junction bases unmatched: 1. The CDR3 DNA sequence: TGTGCCAGCAGCTTGGGACAGGGGGCATACGAGCAGTACTTC. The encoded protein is CASSLGQGAYEQYF.

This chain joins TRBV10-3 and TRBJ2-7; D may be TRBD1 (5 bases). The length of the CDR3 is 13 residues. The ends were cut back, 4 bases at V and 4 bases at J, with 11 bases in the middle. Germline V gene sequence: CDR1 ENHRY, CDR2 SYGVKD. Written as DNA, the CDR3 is TGTGCCATCAGTGTTGACAGAACTTACGAGCAGTACTTC. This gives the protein CAISVDRTYEQYF.

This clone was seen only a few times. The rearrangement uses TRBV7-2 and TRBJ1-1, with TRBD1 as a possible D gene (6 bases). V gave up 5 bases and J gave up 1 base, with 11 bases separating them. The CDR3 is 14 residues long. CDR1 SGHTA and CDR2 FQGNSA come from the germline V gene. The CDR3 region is CASSPQTGNTEAFF. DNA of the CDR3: TGTGCCAGCAGCCCACAGACAGGGAACACTGAAGCTTTCTTT.

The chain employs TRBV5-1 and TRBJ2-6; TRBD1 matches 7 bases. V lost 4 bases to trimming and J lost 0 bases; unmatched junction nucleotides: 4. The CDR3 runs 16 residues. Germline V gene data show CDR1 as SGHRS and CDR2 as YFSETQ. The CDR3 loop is CASSVRQGSGANVLTF. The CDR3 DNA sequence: TGCGCCAGCAGCGTACGACAGGGCTCTGGGGCCAACGTCCTGACTTTC.